The 26 T cell receptor beta chains presented below share a single source sample, sequenced in a study of T cell repertoires in cytomegalovirus infection. TCRdb processed the reads anew with MiXCR; each CDR3 protein has one entry. The table records 700,000 to 900,000 distinct CDR3 sequences, around 29% of them present only once. No antigen is known for these receptors. This material consisted of cultured CD8+ T cells from PBMCs, taken from culture after CMV antigen stimulation. These receptor sequences come from a human donor in good health (CMV status not recorded). Some clones in this sample may be carry-over from other donors' samples.

This clonotype was detected many times. The chain employs TRBV7-2 and TRBJ2-5; D is perhaps TRBD1 or TRBD2 (5 bases each). The CDR3 runs 14 residues. V lost 2 bases and J 5 bases, leaving 12 bases between the germline ends. CDR1 SGHTA and CDR2 FQGNSA come from the germline V gene. In nucleotides, the CDR3 is TGTGCCAGCAGCTTACTAGACGGGGCGGAGACCCAGTACTTC. This gives the protein CASSLLDGAETQYF.

The V and J genes are TRBV12-3 or TRBV12-4 and TRBJ2-5; D might be TRBD2 (5 bases). The CDR3 totals 11 residues. Trimming took 8 bases from V and 5 from J, leaving 9 bases between them. CDR3 nucleotides: TGTGCCAGCGGACTTCTGGAGACCCAGTACTTC. Translated, it gives CASGLLETQYF.

The rearrangement uses TRBV19 and TRBJ2-2; TRBD2 is a possible D gene (6 bases). Germline V gene lookup returns CDR1 LNHDA and CDR2 SQIVND (reference sequence). V lost 7 bases and J lost 0, with 15 bases in between. The CDR3 totals 16 residues. CDR3 sequence: CASMGWASANTGELFF. CDR3 bases: TGTGCCAGTATGGGATGGGCTAGCGCGAACACCGGGGAGCTGTTTTTT.

The gene calls are TRBV27 and TRBJ2-1; 8 bases agree with TRBD2. V shed 8 bases, J shed 6 bases, and the junction held 9 bases outside the gene matches. CDR3 length: 14 residues. The germline CDR1 and CDR2 sequences are MNHEY and SMNVEV (reference sequence). The DNA for the CDR3 is TGTGCCAGCGGGTCCGGGGGGGTAGGCAATGAGCAGTTCTTC. Its translation: CASGSGGVGNEQFF.

The chain combines TRBV12-3 or TRBV12-4 with TRBJ2-1; D perhaps matches TRBD1 (5 bases). This CDR3 comprises 13 residues. V lost 5 bases to trimming and J lost 9 bases, with 14 bases between them. The CDR3 reads CASSPQGSGEQFF. The CDR3 coding sequence is TGTGCCAGCAGTCCTCAGGGTAGTGGTGAGCAGTTCTTC.

Regarding this clonotype: Since a much larger clone is just one base distant, this may be a read error. V is TRBV6-5 and J is TRBJ2-2; D possibly uses TRBD1 or TRBD2 (5 bases each). The CDR3 totals 13 residues. The germline gives CDR1 MNHEY, CDR2 SVGAGI. The CDR3 reads CASSYSGTGVLFF. Here the CDR3 DNA reads TGTGCCAGCAGTTACTCGGGGACCGGGGTGCTGTTTTTT.

This clonotype has ten or more counts. The chain is built from TRBV6-1 and TRBJ1-4, with D perhaps TRBD1 (5 bases). Trimming took off 1 base at V and 7 bases at J, with 10 bases between the two ends. This CDR3 region has 14 residues. Germline V gene lookup returns CDR1 MNHNS and CDR2 SASEGT. Here the CDR3 DNA reads TGTGCCAGCAGTGAAGACAGGTTAGGTGAAAAACTGTTTTTT. Translated, it gives CASSEDRLGEKLFF.

This clonotype was counted a few times. The chain recombines TRBV4-2 with TRBJ2-2; D is possibly TRBD1 or TRBD2 (5 bases each). The CDR3 has 16 residues. V shed 1 base and J shed 0 bases, with 9 bases lying between them. The V gene's germline CDR1 is LGHNA and CDR2 YNFKEQ. The CDR3, as DNA: TGTGCCAGCAGCCAAGCTTGGGACGCGAACACCGGGGAGCTGTTTTTT. This translates into CASSQAWDANTGELFF.

The rearrangement links TRBV7-2 to TRBJ2-1; 11 bases are shared with TRBD2. Germline V gives CDR1 SGHTA, CDR2 FQGNSA. CDR3 length: 17 amino acids. V dropped 5 bases and J dropped 9; count of bases not matched to a gene: 15. In DNA, the CDR3 is TGTGCCAGCAGCGTCCCTCGGGGGCACGGGACTAGCGGTGAGCAGTTCTTC. Translating gives CASSVPRGHGTSGEQFF.

V is TRBV6-6 and J is TRBJ2-5; TRBD2 aligns across 9 bases. Germline CDR1 and CDR2: MNHNY and SVGAGI (reference sequence). Losses at the gene ends were 1 base for V and 1 base for J; bases not matched to a gene: 1. The CDR3 covers 15 residues. CDR3 DNA: TGTGCCAGCAGTTACTGGACTAGCGCCCAAGAGACCCAGTACTTC. This gives the protein CASSYWTSAQETQYF.

The rearrangement uses TRBV19 and TRBJ1-5; tentative D call: TRBD1 (5 bases). CDR3 length: 19 amino acids. CDR1 is LNHDA, CDR2 SQIVND, per germline (reference sequence). The germline V and J ends were trimmed by 4 bases and 0 bases, with 22 bases remaining between them. The CDR3 DNA follows: TGTGCCAGTAGTAAACACCCACGGGACGGAATTTATAGCAATCAGCCCCAGCATTTT. Its translation is CASSKHPRDGIYSNQPQHF.

The chain has TRBV6-1 and TRBJ1-5; tentative D call: TRBD1 (5 bases). Between the trimmed V and J ends, which lost 8 bases and 0 bases, there was a span of 14 bases. The CDR3 is made up of 15 amino acids. The germline V gene encodes CDR1 MNHNS and CDR2 SASEGT. Written as DNA, the CDR3 is TGTGCCAGCGGAACAAGGGGCTATAGCAATCAGCCCCAGCATTTT. It specifies CASGTRGYSNQPQHF.

About this clonotype itself: A read error may be the cause here, since a much bigger clone is one base away. V usage is TRBV7-9 and J usage is TRBJ2-7, with 9 nucleotides matching TRBD1. Germline CDR1 reads SEHNR; CDR2 reads FQNEAQ (reference sequence). There are 14 residues in the CDR3. As DNA, the CDR3 is TGTGTCAGCAGCTCGACAGGGGGAGGGTACGAGCAGTACTTC. Amino acid sequence: CVSSSTGGGYEQYF.

This clonotype showed up just a few times. The V gene is TRBV28, the J gene TRBJ2-7, with D perhaps matching TRBD1 or TRBD2 (7 bases each). The CDR3 totals 13 residues. The V gene lost 5 bases and the J gene lost 6 bases, with 14 bases spanning the gap. Germline V lookup: CDR1 MDHEN, CDR2 SYDVKM. The CDR3 DNA follows: TGTGCCAGCAGTCCCGACAGGGAGGGCGAGCAGTACGTC. Translated, it gives CASSPDREGEQYV.

This clonotype appeared a single time. J is TRBJ2-1 and V is TRBV6-6, with 8 bases lining up with TRBD1. This CDR3 comprises 15 residues. J gave up 7 bases and V 7 bases, and 12 bases lay outside the gene matches. Germline CDR1 is MNHNY and CDR2 is SVGAGI (reference sequence). CDR3 loop: CASTETGGRSNEQFF. CDR3 DNA sequence: TGTGCCAGCACCGAAACAGGGGGAAGGTCGAATGAGCAGTTCTTC.

This rearrangement joins TRBV5-5 to TRBJ2-7; D unresolved. CDR3 length: 11 residues. CDR1 and CDR2 from the germline V gene are SGHKS and YYEKEE (reference sequence). V was clipped by 7 bases and J by 4 bases, with 9 bases between them. Here the CDR3 reads CASGLQYEQYV. As DNA, the CDR3 is TGTGCCAGCGGCCTCCAGTACGAGCAGTACGTC.

This clonotype was detected a few times. This chain joins TRBV5-6 and TRBJ1-2; D is possibly TRBD1 (6 bases). Germline V gene sequence: CDR1 SGHDT, CDR2 YYEEEE. Deletions cut 5 bases from V and 4 bases from J, with 21 bases between. The CDR3 runs to 16 residues. CDR3 DNA: TGTGCCAGCAGTGCGGCGGGCAGGGGTATCGTCTATGGCTACACCTTC. Its protein product is CASSAAGRGIVYGYTF.

This sequence joins TRBV4-2 and TRBJ1-5, with D tentatively TRBD1 (5 bases). Germline assignment: CDR1 LGHNA and CDR2 YNFKEQ. The CDR3 runs 15 residues. V was clipped by 0 bases and J by 6 bases, with 12 bases between them. Here the CDR3 reads CASSQDIRGGQPQHF. As DNA, the CDR3 is TGTGCCAGCAGCCAAGATATCCGGGGGGGTCAGCCCCAGCATTTT.

This clonotype was found many times. This chain joins TRBV7-8 and TRBJ1-4; D is unclear. Per germline, CDR1 SGHVS and CDR2 FQNEAQ. CDR3 length: 14 amino acids. The V end was cut by 1 base, the J end by 11 bases, with 14 bases between. In DNA, the CDR3 is TGTGCCAGCAGCTTAGATGGAATTATCTCCAAACTGTTTTTT. This gives the protein CASSLDGIISKLFF.

This clonotype has at least ten counts. The rearrangement joins TRBV7-2 to TRBJ2-5, with D perhaps TRBD2 (6 bases). The CDR3 consists of 17 residues. Trimming took off 5 bases at V and 2 bases at J, with 21 bases between the two ends. The germline CDR1 and CDR2 sequences are SGHTA and FQGNSA. The CDR3 protein is CASSPQDYPFTQETQYF. The CDR3 DNA is TGTGCCAGCAGCCCGCAGGACTACCCTTTTACACAAGAGACCCAGTACTTC.

The rearrangement links TRBV4-1 to TRBJ2-1, with 14 positions matching TRBD2. The CDR3 covers 18 residues. Germline CDR1 reads MGHRA; CDR2 reads YSYEKL. V shed 0 bases, J shed 8 bases, and the junction held 9 bases outside the gene matches. The CDR3 here is CASSQERLAGGPEDEQFF. CDR3 coding DNA: TGCGCCAGCAGCCAAGAAAGACTAGCGGGGGGGCCGGAGGATGAGCAGTTCTTC.

This clonotype was seen only a few times. V and J are TRBV11-2 and TRBJ1-5; D remains ambiguous. The CDR3 has 14 amino acids. The germline V gene has CDR1 SGHAT and CDR2 FQNNGV. V was shortened by 1 base and J by 7 bases, with 11 bases between the two germline ends. This CDR3 is CASSLGGTRQPQHF. In DNA, the CDR3 is TGTGCCAGCAGCTTAGGAGGAACTCGGCAGCCCCAGCATTTT.

The rearrangement uses TRBV18 and TRBJ2-1; 8 bases agree with TRBD2. Per germline, CDR1 KGHSH and CDR2 LQKENI. This CDR3 comprises 16 residues. V shed 0 bases, J shed 7 bases, and the junction held 8 bases outside the gene matches. The CDR3 spells CASSPPGTRGLNEQFF. The CDR3, as DNA: TGTGCCAGCTCACCACCCGGGACTAGGGGCCTGAATGAGCAGTTCTTC.

This clonotype occurred many times. The chain joins TRBV7-8 to TRBJ1-1; 7 bases align to TRBD1. The germline V gene encodes CDR1 SGHVS and CDR2 FQNEAQ. The CDR3 is 13 residues long. J lost 5 bases, V lost 3 bases, and 3 bases had no gene match. The CDR3 nucleotides read TGTGCCAGCAGCTTCCAGGGGGGTACTGAAGCTTTCTTT. This sequence encodes CASSFQGGTEAFF.

This clonotype was seen a handful of times. The rearrangement uses TRBV19 and TRBJ1-5; the D gene is possibly TRBD1 (5 bases). The V end lost 7 bases, the J end lost 0 bases, and 13 bases lay between the germline ends. The CDR3 sequence is 15 residues long. Germline V CDR1 and CDR2: LNHDA, SQIVND (reference sequence). The CDR3 nucleotides are TGTGCCAGTACCCTAGGGGTCGGTAGCAATCAGCCCCAGCATTTT. Amino acids: CASTLGVGSNQPQHF.

V gene TRBV12-3 or TRBV12-4 combines with J gene TRBJ2-5; no firm D call. Trimming took 1 base from V and 2 from J, leaving 5 bases between them. CDR3 length: 13 residues. CDR3 loop: CASSLGWQETQYF. In DNA, the CDR3 is TGTGCCAGCAGTTTAGGCTGGCAAGAGACCCAGTACTTC.